The 5 T cell receptor beta chains in this list originate from one sample, sequenced in a study of cytomegalovirus exposure and HLA in healthy donors. The PCR made use of 60 Vbeta and 13 Jbeta primers. This table comes from immunoSEQ multiplex PCR, and its TCRdb copy is limited to in-frame clones, with some not included. The sample contains about 170,000 clones, 76% of which appear only once. The specimen was PBMCs. All receptors derive from a female donor in good health and CMV-seronegative.

The chain has TRBV4-3 and TRBJ2-7; 8 bases are shared with TRBD1. The CDR3 runs to 15 residues. J gave up 7 bases and V 1 base, and 9 bases lay outside the gene matches. Germline lookup yields CDR1 LGHNA and CDR2 YSLEER. The CDR3 DNA reads as TGCGCCAGCAGCCAAGGTCGGACAGGGATTGGTGAGCAGTACTTC. The encoded protein is CASSQGRTGIGEQYF.

This clone showed up just once. CDR3 in DNA: TGTGCCAGCAGCTCAAACAGGGACACTAATGAAAAACTGTTTTTT. The encoded protein is CASSSNRDTNEKLFF. The V gene is TRBV6-5, the J gene TRBJ1-4; D is possibly TRBD1 (6 bases). Germline V gene sequence: CDR1 MNHEY, CDR2 SVGAGI. Trimming left V 6 bases short and J 2 bases short, with 13 bases between. The CDR3 runs 15 residues.

J is TRBJ2-7 and V is TRBV5-6; 7 bases align to TRBD2. The germline V gene encodes CDR1 SGHDT and CDR2 YYEEEE. The CDR3 sequence is 13 residues long. J was trimmed by 4 bases and V by 4 bases; bases with no gene match: 5. The CDR3 here is CASSPQGGYEQYF. CDR3 DNA: TGTGCCAGCAGCCCTCAGGGAGGGTACGAGCAGTACTTC.

The chain employs TRBV7-9 and TRBJ1-1; D not certain. Trimming pared 5 bases from V and 1 base from J, leaving 11 bases between. Germline V gene data show CDR1 as SEHNR and CDR2 as FQNEAQ (reference sequence). The CDR3 length is 14 residues. The CDR3 region is CASSPPTANTEAFF. The CDR3 nucleotides read TGTGCCAGCAGCCCTCCTACAGCGAACACTGAAGCTTTCTTT.

This chain uses TRBV7-2 with TRBJ1-3; D is perhaps TRBD1 (5 bases). Germline assignment: CDR1 SGHTA and CDR2 FQGNSA. Trimming removed 6 bases from V and 4 bases from J, with 13 bases in between. This CDR3 is built from 14 residues. The CDR3 sequence: CASSTGKGGNTIYF. The CDR3 nucleotides read TGTGCCAGCAGTACTGGGAAGGGGGGAAACACCATATATTTT.